These 29 T cell receptor beta chains came from one sample sequenced in a study of shared clonotypes between healthy human individuals. Sequencing was performed with immunoSEQ multiplex PCR; in TCRdb, only in-frame clones are kept and a portion is missing. Found here are some 2.4 million clones, over 85% of them singletons; the top ten hold 0.36%. What was sequenced was naive CD4+ T cells from PBMCs. Subset reported: CD45RA+ positively selected. The source is a young man in good health. Some clones in this sample may be carry-over from other donors' samples.

The chain recombines TRBV29-1 with TRBJ2-2; D is ambiguous. Germline lookup yields CDR1 SQVTM and CDR2 ANQGSEA. V was trimmed by 5 bases and J by 1 base, leaving 5 bases between them. The CDR3 is 12 amino acids. CDR3: CSVNLNTGELFF. The CDR3 DNA reads TGCAGCGTTAACTTGAACACCGGGGAGCTGTTTTTT.

This chain uses TRBV7-2 with TRBJ2-5; maybe TRBD2 (6 bases). The CDR3 runs to 14 residues. V was pared by 1 base and J by 5 bases, with 11 bases between. The germline CDR1 and CDR2 sequences are SGHTA and FQGNSA. As DNA, the CDR3 is TGTGCCAGCAGCTTAGGGCATAGCGGTGAGACCCAGTACTTC. Translating gives CASSLGHSGETQYF.

The rearrangement links TRBV6-5 to TRBJ2-6; a possible D gene is TRBD2 (6 bases). V lost 3 bases and J 2 bases, leaving 11 bases between the germline ends. The V gene's germline CDR1 is MNHEY and CDR2 SVGAGI. CDR3 length: 16 amino acids. The CDR3 loop reads CASSYGTPTGANVLTF. Here the CDR3 DNA reads TGTGCCAGCAGTTATGGGACTCCTACTGGGGCCAACGTCCTGACTTTC.

J is TRBJ1-1 and V is TRBV9; tentatively, D is TRBD1 (5 bases). The CDR3 covers 16 residues. V was pared by 4 bases and J by 3 bases, with 19 bases between. The germline V gene encodes CDR1 SGDLS and CDR2 YYNGEE. CDR3 DNA sequence: TGTGCCAGCAGCCCGCGGACACCAAGTTGGGACACTGAAGCTTTCTTT. It codes for CASSPRTPSWDTEAFF. Using reference TRBV9 and TRBJ1-1 for the parts outside the CDR3, the full variable domain is DSGVTQTPKHLITATGQRVTLRCSPRSGDLSVYWYQQSLDQGLQFLIQYYNGEERAKGNILERFSAQQFPDLHSELNLSSLELGDSALYFCASSPRTPSWDTEAFFGQGTRLTVV.

The rearrangement uses TRBV5-6 and TRBJ2-1; no clear D gene. The CDR3 is 14 amino acids. The V end was cut by 1 base, the J end by 6 bases, with 11 bases between. CDR1 is SGHDT and CDR2 is YYEEEE in the germline V gene. CDR3 coding DNA: TGTGCCAGCAGCTTGTTCAGGTTGGGCAATGAGCAGTTCTTC. Protein: CASSLFRLGNEQFF.

The chain recombines TRBV28 with TRBJ1-1; TRBD1 agrees at 8 bases. Per the germline V gene, CDR1 is MDHEN and CDR2 is SYDVKM. This CDR3 spans 15 amino acids. Trimming cost V 6 bases and J 4 bases; bases outside gene matches: 10. CDR3 sequence: CASRKRQGRGTEAFF. CDR3 nucleotides: TGTGCCAGCAGGAAACGACAGGGGAGAGGCACTGAAGCTTTCTTT.

J is TRBJ1-4 and V is TRBV27; TRBD1 aligns across 9 bases. There are 12 residues in the CDR3. The V gene's germline CDR1 is MNHEY and CDR2 SMNVEV (reference sequence). Unmatched junction bases numbered 9, after V lost 8 bases and J lost 14 bases. The CDR3 sequence is CASFRPGQGLFF. The CDR3 DNA follows: TGTGCCAGCTTTCGACCGGGACAGGGCCTGTTTTTT.

The CDR3 coding sequence is TGCGCCAGCAGCCTCGGGACTAGCTACACAGATACGCAGTATTTT. This encodes CASSLGTSYTDTQYF. J is TRBJ2-3 and V is TRBV4-1, with 9 bases matching TRBD2. The CDR3 contains 15 residues. CDR1 and CDR2 (germline): MGHRA, YSYEKL. Unmatched junction bases numbered 4, after V lost 4 bases and J lost 2 bases.

This clone occurred a few times. The rearrangement joins TRBV28 to TRBJ1-1, with unresolved D. Germline assignment: CDR1 MDHEN and CDR2 SYDVKM. CDR3 length: 12 amino acids. V was clipped by 3 bases and J by 7 bases, with 9 bases between them. DNA for the CDR3: TGTGCCAGCAGTTTGGTAGTTGGTGAAGCTTTCTTT. Translating it yields CASSLVVGEAFF.

CDR3 sequence: CASSPLGQGQTQYF. The CDR3, as DNA: TGTGCCAGCAGCCCACTAGGACAGGGGCAGACCCAGTACTTC. This chain joins TRBV7-2 and TRBJ2-5; the match to TRBD1 covers 9 bases. J lost 6 bases, V lost 5 bases, and 7 bases had no gene match. This CDR3 is built from 14 residues. Germline assignment: CDR1 SGHTA and CDR2 FQGNSA.

The chain recombines TRBV7-9 with TRBJ2-6; a possible D gene is TRBD1 (5 bases). Germline CDR1 reads SEHNR; CDR2 reads FQNEAQ (reference sequence). Trimming pared 9 bases from V and 4 bases from J, leaving 25 bases between. This CDR3 comprises 18 residues. The CDR3 loop reads CARPSGLVMSWGANVLTF. In DNA, the CDR3 is TGTGCCAGACCCTCAGGGCTGGTAATGTCGTGGGGGGCCAACGTCCTGACTTTC. Full variable domain (missing parts from reference TRBV7-9 and TRBJ2-6): DTGVSQNPRHKITKRGQNVTFRCDPISEHNRLYWYRQTLGQGPEFLTYFQNEAQLEKSRLLSDRFSAERPKGSFSTLEIQRTEQGDSAMYLCARPSGLVMSWGANVLTFGAGSRLTVL.

The J gene is TRBJ1-2, the V gene TRBV2; D uncertain. The CDR3 has 15 residues. The V and J ends lost 0 bases and 6 bases respectively, with 14 bases between them. Per germline, CDR1 SNHLY and CDR2 FYNNEI. CDR3 sequence (DNA): TGTGCCAGCAGTGAAGCAGGTGGGCATTTGGATGGCTACACCTTC. Its translation is CASSEAGGHLDGYTF.

The chain employs TRBV6-6 and TRBJ1-1, with a possible D match to TRBD1 (6 bases). Germline V gene sequence: CDR1 MNHNY, CDR2 SVGAGI (reference sequence). This CDR3 contains 15 residues. With 4 bases removed from V and 2 bases from J, the gap between germline ends came to 14 bases. In nucleotides, the CDR3 is TGTGCCAGCAGTTCCCGTTTAGGGGGTAACACTGAAGCTTTCTTT. It codes for CASSSRLGGNTEAFF.

A remark on this clone: The identical CDR3 is also encoded by other nucleotide sequences in the sample. V is TRBV7-3 and J is TRBJ1-2; no definite D call. CDR3 length: 13 residues. The V end was cut by 2 bases, the J end by 8 bases, with 12 bases between. Germline CDR1 SGHTA, CDR2 FQGTGA. The CDR3 reads CASSLLSGQGYTF. As DNA, the CDR3 is TGTGCCAGCAGCTTATTATCCGGGCAAGGCTACACCTTC.

The J gene is TRBJ2-7, the V gene TRBV7-8; D not resolved. This CDR3 contains 14 residues. Trimming left V 1 base short and J 1 base short, with 8 bases between. CDR1 is SGHVS and CDR2 is FQNEAQ in the germline V gene. CDR3 nucleotide sequence: TGTGCCAGCAGCTTAGTTGACGCATCCTACGAGCAGTACTTC. This gives the protein CASSLVDASYEQYF.

The J gene is TRBJ2-7, the V gene TRBV13, with 12 bases identical to TRBD1. Germline values: CDR1 PRHDT, CDR2 FYEKMQ (reference sequence). This CDR3 comprises 14 residues. V shed 5 bases and J 5 bases; nucleotides not matched to a gene: 4. The CDR3 sequence is CASSPGQGAHEQYF. DNA of the CDR3: TGTGCCAGCAGCCCGGGACAGGGGGCGCACGAGCAGTACTTC.

The chain uses TRBV5-1 and TRBJ2-3, with D unresolved. Looked up from germline, CDR1 is SGHRS and CDR2 is YFSETQ. The CDR3 extends over 14 amino acids. Trimming pared 1 base from V and 4 bases from J, leaving 10 bases between. The CDR3 region is CASSLISPADTQYF. The CDR3 DNA is TGCGCCAGCAGCTTGATTTCTCCGGCAGATACGCAGTATTTT.

J is TRBJ1-3 and V is TRBV11-2, with 8 bases matching TRBD1. This CDR3 spans 17 amino acids. V was clipped by 5 bases and J by 2 bases; unmatched bases: 11. Germline CDR1 SGHAT, CDR2 FQNNGV. The CDR3 DNA sequence: TGTGCCAGCAGCCACCTGACACAGGGGGACGCTGGAAACACCATATATTTT. Translation: CASSHLTQGDAGNTIYF.

The chain has TRBV4-1 and TRBJ1-4, with no clear D. The CDR3 has 16 residues. V lost 0 bases and J lost 8, with 16 bases in between. Germline CDR1 is MGHRA and CDR2 is YSYEKL. The CDR3 here is CASSQDRVGVREKLFF. CDR3 in DNA: TGCGCCAGCAGCCAAGATAGGGTTGGGGTTAGGGAAAAACTGTTTTTT.

This chain connects TRBV19 to TRBJ1-1; D is possibly TRBD1 (6 bases). Looked up from germline, CDR1 is LNHDA and CDR2 is SQIVND (reference sequence). The V end lost 5 bases, the J end lost 0 bases, and 16 bases lay between the germline ends. The CDR3 is 16 residues long. This CDR3 is CASSLRQDLMNTEAFF. The CDR3 nucleotides read TGTGCCAGTAGTCTTCGACAGGATCTCATGAACACTGAAGCTTTCTTT.

The chain carries TRBV11-1 and TRBJ2-5; D is perhaps TRBD1 (6 bases). Judging by the DNA end, TRBJ2-7 fits better; the J call may be wrong. This CDR3 contains 17 residues. Germline V gene sequence: CDR1 SGHAT, CDR2 FQDESV (reference sequence). CDR3 sequence reads: CASSDQEQGPAAYEQYF. Written as DNA, the CDR3 is TGTGCCAGCAGCGACCAAGAACAGGGACCCGCAGCCTACGAGCAGTACTTC.

This sequence joins TRBV5-5 and TRBJ2-1; TRBD1 agrees at 7 bases. Trimming at V came to 0 bases and at J to 8 bases, leaving 8 bases not matched to a gene. Per the germline V gene, CDR1 is SGHKS and CDR2 is YYEKEE (reference sequence). The CDR3 runs to 15 residues. The CDR3 nucleotides are TGTGCCAGCAGCTTGGTGATAGGGGGCCGCGATGAGCAGTTCTTC. Translation gives CASSLVIGGRDEQFF.

V is TRBV10-3 and J is TRBJ2-1; 7 bases are a match to TRBD2. The CDR3 has 15 residues. V lost 10 bases and J lost 9; bases outside the gene matches: 18. CDR1 and CDR2 from the germline V gene are ENHRY and SYGVKD. The CDR3 reads CASLAGEGQLFEQFF. DNA for the CDR3: TGTGCCAGCCTCGCGGGGGAGGGCCAGTTGTTTGAGCAGTTCTTC.

A note on this clone: Additional DNA sequences in this sample encode the identical CDR3. V gene TRBV2 combines with J gene TRBJ2-7; D remains unclear. The length of the CDR3 is 11 residues. Germline V gene lookup returns CDR1 SNHLY and CDR2 FYNNEI. V lost 4 bases, J lost 2 bases, and 3 bases lay in between. In DNA, the CDR3 is TGTGCCAGCAGTGGCCCCTACGAGCAGTACTTC. Its translation is CASSGPYEQYF.

Concerning this clone: The same CDR3 is also encoded by other DNA sequences in this sample. The chain has TRBV7-3 and TRBJ2-5; TRBD2 matches 9 bases. The trim removed 1 base at V and 2 bases at J, leaving 2 bases unmatched. Germline assignment: CDR1 SGHTA and CDR2 FQGTGA. The length of the CDR3 is 15 residues. The CDR3 nucleotides read TGTGCCAGCAGCTTAAGCAGCGGGAGGCAAGAGACCCAGTACTTC. It translates to CASSLSSGRQETQYF.

This chain links TRBV11-2 with TRBJ2-1; TRBD1 matches at 7 bases. The CDR3 is made up of 17 amino acids. The ends lost 5 bases at V and 6 bases at J; junction bases unmatched: 16. CDR1 is SGHAT and CDR2 is FQNNGV in the germline V gene. CDR3 residues: CASSPKTGFEELNEQFF. CDR3 DNA sequence: TGTGCCAGCAGCCCCAAGACAGGGTTCGAAGAACTCAATGAGCAGTTCTTC. The complete variable domain, with remaining parts taken from reference TRBV11-2 and TRBJ2-1, reads EAGVAQSPRYKIIEKRQSVAFWCNPISGHATLYWYQQILGQGPKLLIQFQNNGVVDDSQLPKDRFSAERLKGVDSTLKIQPAKLEDSAVYLCASSPKTGFEELNEQFFGPGTRLTVL.

The chain links TRBV27 to TRBJ2-3; either TRBD1 or TRBD2 may supply D (5 bases each). This CDR3 has 15 amino acids. Germline values: CDR1 MNHEY, CDR2 SMNVEV (reference sequence). V gave up 9 bases and J gave up 0 bases, with 16 bases separating them. In DNA form, the CDR3 reads TGTGCCAGTCTGCCAACGGGGCACAGCACAGATACGCAGTATTTT. Protein sequence: CASLPTGHSTDTQYF.

This clone turned up a few times. This chain joins TRBV10-3 and TRBJ1-1; no reliable D call. This CDR3 comprises 14 residues. Germline-derived CDR1 and CDR2 are ENHRY and SYGVKD. Between the trimmed V and J ends, which lost 4 bases and 2 bases, there was a span of 11 bases. The CDR3, as DNA: TGTGCCATCAGTGTACCGGAGGCCAACACTGAAGCTTTCTTT. This gives the protein CAISVPEANTEAFF.

This sequence joins TRBV9 and TRBJ1-5; weak D call: TRBD1 (5 bases). The CDR3 is 15 residues long. The germline CDR1 and CDR2 sequences are SGDLS and YYNGEE. The V gene lost 0 bases and the J gene lost 5 bases, with 12 bases spanning the gap. The DNA of the CDR3 is TGTGCCAGCAGCGTAGGAGTAGGGGAGTATCAGCCCCAGCATTTT. It translates to CASSVGVGEYQPQHF.